These 16 T cell receptor beta chains originate from one sample sequenced in a study of CD4+ T cells in melanoma. The assay was immunoSEQ multiplex PCR, and TCRdb's table has in-frame clones only and misses some. The table records 110,000 to 150,000 clones, 92% of them present only once. Receptor source: a human donor with melanoma.

CDR3 sequence (DNA): TGTGCCAGCAGTGACATGACAGGGTATTCACCCCTCCACTTT. Its protein product is CASSDMTGYSPLHF. This chain uses TRBV6-1 with TRBJ1-6; 7 nucleotides agree with TRBD1. The CDR3 is made up of 14 amino acids. Germline V CDR1 and CDR2: MNHNS, SASEGT. Losses at the gene ends were 3 bases for V and 8 bases for J; bases not matched to a gene: 4.

This sequence joins TRBV13 and TRBJ1-2; TRBD1 aligns across 7 bases. Trimming removed 8 bases from V and 5 bases from J; junction bases left unmatched: 5. Germline values: CDR1 PRHDT, CDR2 FYEKMQ (reference sequence). The CDR3 runs 12 residues. The CDR3 DNA is TGTGCCAGCTCACAGGGGAAGTATGGCTACACCTTC. As protein: CASSQGKYGYTF.

This chain links TRBV5-1 with TRBJ1-3; a weak D match, TRBD1 (6 bases). Germline V gene lookup returns CDR1 SGHRS and CDR2 YFSETQ. The CDR3 spans 16 residues. The germline V and J ends were trimmed by 4 bases and 4 bases, with 18 bases remaining between them. As DNA, the CDR3 is TGCGCCAGCAGCCCGTCCATACAGGGAAGCGGAAACACCATATATTTT. This sequence encodes CASSPSIQGSGNTIYF.

This clone occurred once. The chain links TRBV9 to TRBJ1-4; possibly TRBD1 for D (5 bases). Germline CDR1 SGDLS, CDR2 YYNGEE. This CDR3 comprises 14 residues. V gave up 0 bases and J gave up 4 bases, with 7 bases separating them. This chain's CDR3 is CASSVGGNNEKLFF. CDR3 nucleotide sequence: TGTGCCAGCAGCGTAGGGGGGAATAATGAAAAACTGTTTTTT.

This clone appeared once. The junction departs from germline at one end; a sequencing error may be responsible. J is TRBJ1-2 and V is TRBV7-9; D gene unclear. The CDR3 totals 14 residues. Germline CDR1 reads SEHNR; CDR2 reads FQNEAQ (reference sequence). The CDR3 coding sequence is TGTGCCAGCAGCTTACGATCTACTAACTATGGCTATACCTTC. This gives the protein CASSLRSTNYGYTF.

V is TRBV9 and J is TRBJ2-1, with 8 bases aligning to TRBD2. V lost 4 bases, J lost 0 bases, and 18 bases stayed unmatched. This CDR3 has 20 residues. In germline, CDR1 is SGDLS, CDR2 YYNGEE. The CDR3, as DNA: TGTGCCAGCAGCACCCCGGGAGGGGGGGGGCAATCCCGCTCCTACAATGAGCAGTTCTTC. The encoded protein is CASSTPGGGGQSRSYNEQFF.

The chain joins TRBV7-9 to TRBJ2-2; D unresolved. The germline V gene encodes CDR1 SEHNR and CDR2 FQNEAQ (reference sequence). V gave up 6 bases and J gave up 6 bases, with 11 bases separating them. This CDR3 spans 13 amino acids. The CDR3 sequence is CASRRNSAGELFF. The DNA for the CDR3 is TGTGCCAGCAGGCGAAATTCAGCCGGGGAGCTGTTTTTT.

CDR3 coding DNA: TGCAGCGTTGTCCAGGCCGCGGGGAATGGCTACACCTTC. The encoded protein is CSVVQAAGNGYTF. This rearrangement joins TRBV29-1 to TRBJ1-2; D is uncertain. Trimming left V 4 bases short and J 6 bases short, with 15 bases between. Germline V CDR1 and CDR2: SQVTM, ANQGSEA. CDR3 length equals 13 residues.

The chain has TRBV18 and TRBJ2-3, with D uncertain. The CDR3 runs to 11 residues. V lost 4 bases and J 4 bases, leaving 3 bases between the germline ends. Per germline, CDR1 KGHSH and CDR2 LQKENI. CDR3 DNA sequence: TGTGCCAGCTCACGCGCAGATACGCAGTATTTT. It yields the protein CASSRADTQYF. Based on the CDR3 plus reference TRBV18 and TRBJ2-3, the full variable domain is NAGVMQNPRHLVRRRGQEARLRCSPMKGHSHVYWYRQLPEEGLKFMVYLQKENIIDESGMPKERFSAEFPKEGPSILRIQQVVRGDSAAYFCASSRADTQYFGPGTRLTVL.

The table lists this clone with a count of one. The gene calls are TRBV11-2 and TRBJ1-4; 10 nucleotides agree with TRBD1. The CDR3 is made up of 15 amino acids. Germline lookup yields CDR1 SGHAT and CDR2 FQNNGV. J gave up 6 bases and V 5 bases, and 6 bases lay outside the gene matches. CDR3 loop: CASSLSGQGHEKLFF. CDR3 coding DNA: TGTGCCAGCAGCCTATCGGGACAGGGGCATGAAAAACTGTTTTTT.

V gene TRBV5-1 combines with J gene TRBJ2-1; 8 bases fit TRBD2. Germline CDR1 and CDR2: SGHRS and YFSETQ. The CDR3 covers 15 residues. Trimming took 0 bases from V and 8 from J; bases not matched to a gene: 7. CDR3 nucleotides: TGCGCCAGCAGCTTGGCCGGGACTAGTATTGATGAGCAGTTCTTC. Translated, it gives CASSLAGTSIDEQFF.

The chain employs TRBV2 and TRBJ2-4, with 11 nucleotides matching TRBD2. The junction had 5 bases not matched to a gene; V was cut back by 4 bases and J by 0 bases. Germline V lookup: CDR1 SNHLY, CDR2 FYNNEI. The CDR3 covers 17 residues. The CDR3 loop reads CASSATSGALAKNIQYF. The CDR3 bases are TGTGCCAGCAGTGCGACTAGCGGGGCCCTAGCCAAAAACATTCAGTACTTC.

The rearrangement uses TRBV5-4 and TRBJ2-7; D unresolved. V lost 4 bases and J lost 5, with 16 bases in between. The length of the CDR3 is 14 residues. Per germline, CDR1 SGHNT and CDR2 YYREEE (reference sequence). CDR3 nucleotides: TGTGCCAGCAGCCCTCAGAGCAGGTCCCACGAGCAGTACTTC. As protein: CASSPQSRSHEQYF. The entire variable domain, with the rest obtained from reference TRBV5-4 and TRBJ2-7, is as follows: ETGVTQSPTHLIKTRGQQVTLRCSSQSGHNTVSWYQQALGQGPQFIFQYYREEENGRGNFPPRFSGLQFPNYSSELNVNALELDDSALYLCASSPQSRSHEQYFGPGTRLTVT.

This clone was picked up one time. The gene calls are TRBV19 and TRBJ1-2, with D unclear. This CDR3 contains 13 residues. V was clipped by 3 bases and J by 0 bases, with 5 bases between them. Germline V CDR1 and CDR2: LNHDA, SQIVND (reference sequence). CDR3 sequence reads: CASSMYSNYGYTF. The CDR3 nucleotides are TGTGCCAGTAGTATGTACTCTAACTATGGCTACACCTTC.

The gene calls are TRBV28 and TRBJ1-1; unclear D gene. Trimming took off 5 bases at V and 4 bases at J, with 14 bases between the two ends. From germline, CDR1 is MDHEN and CDR2 SYDVKM. The CDR3 is 14 amino acids. CDR3 residues: CASSPLNRPTEAFF. As DNA, the CDR3 is TGTGCCAGCAGTCCCCTTAATAGGCCCACTGAAGCTTTCTTT.

The chain is built from TRBV29-1 and TRBJ2-3, with 11 bases that match TRBD2. The CDR3 runs to 15 residues. V shed 2 bases and J 5 bases; nucleotides not matched to a gene: 6. The V gene's germline CDR1 is SQVTM and CDR2 ANQGSEA. The CDR3 nucleotides read TGCAGCGTTGAATTAGCGGGGGGGCGGGGAGATACGCAGTATTTT. Translation: CSVELAGGRGDTQYF.